This note documents a single T cell receptor beta chain sequence. The table came from immunoSEQ multiplex PCR; TCRdb's copy has only in-frame clones and leaves some out. The sample has about 76,000 clones; roughly 84% are singletons. This entry comes from a study of T cell responses to AZD1222 COVID-19 vaccine. V gave up 3 bases and J gave up 6 bases, with 15 bases separating them. The CDR3 runs 15 residues. Germline V gives CDR1 KGHSH, CDR2 LQKENI. V usage is TRBV18 and J usage is TRBJ2-1, with D perhaps TRBD2 (6 bases). The sample consisted of peripheral blood, taken on day 0 of AZD1222 vaccination. The receptor's source is an adult in good health. For the CDR3, the DNA is TGTGCCAGCTCACCGGAACTAGCAGGAGTCAATGAGCAGTTCTTC. It encodes CASSPELAGVNEQFF.